These T cell receptor beta chains were read from a single sample in a study of long-term antiretroviral therapy in people with HIV. TCRdb's table, derived via immunoSEQ multiplex PCR, lists solely in-frame clones and lacks some. Altogether approximately 33,000 clones are present, about 80% being singletons, with the ten largest covering over 7%. The input for sequencing was unsorted PBMCs, taken 0.4 years before starting antiretroviral therapy. Every receptor here comes from a man aged 18-30 years with HIV. Both conserved end residues are part of each CDR3. The D gene is left open where the match is weak. Clone size is not always given. Where it is, it says once, few, many or a class for expanded clones.

V	J	D	size	DNA	CDR3
TRBV6-6	TRBJ2-1	.	.	TGTGCCAGCAGTTACTCCCATATAGGTTCCTACAATGAGCAGTTCTTC	CASSYSHIGSYNEQFF
TRBV27	TRBJ2-1	.	.	TGTGCCAGCTATACCACTAGGGCGTGGAGTGAGCAGTTCTTC	CASYTTRAWSEQFF
TRBV5-1	TRBJ2-4	.	.	TGCGCCAGCAGCTTGCCTCAGGCAGGGATAACGGACATTCAGTACTTC	CASSLPQAGITDIQYF
TRBV5-1	TRBJ1-6	TRBD1	.	TGCGCCAGCAGTCTCGCGGCAGGGGGGAATTCACCCCTCCACTTT	CASSLAAGGNSPLHF
TRBV6-6	TRBJ1-2	.	.	TGTGCCAGCAGTTACTCCCCGGGGGACTATGGCTACACCTTC	CASSYSPGDYGYTF
TRBV15	TRBJ2-1	TRBD2	.	TGTGCCACCAGCAATAAGCGGGAGCCCAATGAGCAGTTCTTC	CATSNKREPNEQFF
TRBV13	TRBJ2-7	.	.	TGCGCCAGCAGCCAGGAAGGAACAGGAGCCTACGAGCAGTACTTC	CASSQEGTGAYEQYF
TRBV5-6	TRBJ2-7	.	.	TGTGCCAGCAGCTTGGACAGAAAATCCTACGAGCAGTACTTC	CASSLDRKSYEQYF
TRBV13	TRBJ2-1	.	few	TGTGCCAGCAGCTCTTTCGGGGGCGACTCCTACAATGAGCAGTTCTTC	CASSSFGGDSYNEQFF
TRBV28	TRBJ1-5	.	few	TGTGCCACCGCCGGCCCATCTAGCAATCAGCCCCAGCATTTT	CATAGPSSNQPQHF